This TCR beta chain was identified in a study of blood T cell repertoires in COVID-19. Across the whole study: The United States, Italy and Spain supplied acute and convalescent COVID-19 samples.

Trimming took 2 bases from V and 1 from J, leaving 5 bases between them. CDR3 length: 13 residues. Authors' data handling: Reference gene primer amplification yielded estimated nucleated cell counts. Sequenced by immunoSEQ multiplex PCR; TCRdb stores in-frame clones only, minus some. V and J calls and clone size are as listed in that table; D and trimming were resolved from the DNA. The sample has 250,000 or so clones, about 90% seen once. Sequenced material: PBMCs or T cells enriched from blood (not recorded which). This chain links TRBV12-3 or TRBV12-4 with TRBJ2-5; D remains unclear. The TCR comes from a man aged 50-59 years who had been exposed to COVID-19. CDR3: CASSLRSQETQYF. Written as DNA, the CDR3 is TGTGCCAGCAGTTTACGCAGCCAAGAGACCCAGTACTTC.